This entry lists 32 T cell receptor beta chains sequenced from one sample in a study of multiple sclerosis patients with progressive multifocal leukoencephalopathy. Documented time point: about a year of natalizumab therapy. Clones were sequenced by immunoSEQ multiplex PCR, and TCRdb holds only the in-frame ones, with some missing. The sample has about 28,000 clones; around 89% are singletons. The sample consisted of PBMCs, taken from a patient treated with natalizumab. The receptors stem from a human donor with multiple sclerosis.

The count of this clone is one. V gene TRBV30 combines with J gene TRBJ1-1; D ambiguous. CDR3 length: 12 amino acids. Germline loops: CDR1 GTSNPN, CDR2 SVGIG (reference sequence). Deletions cut 2 bases from V and 2 bases from J, with 6 bases between. The CDR3 nucleotides are TGTGCCTGGAGTCGGCTTAACACTGAAGCTTTCTTT. Its translation: CAWSRLNTEAFF.

A word on this clone: One junction end does not reproduce the germline sequence, and a read error may be involved. The chain employs TRBV4-1 and TRBJ1-5, with TRBD1 matching 8 bases. The CDR3 extends over 15 amino acids. Germline V gene data show CDR1 as MGHRA and CDR2 as YSYEKL. In DNA, the CDR3 is TGCGCCCGCAGCCGGCCAGGGGGCGCCGGTCAGCCCCAGCATTTT. Its protein is CARSRPGGAGQPQHF.

This chain joins TRBV19 and TRBJ2-1; possibly TRBD1 or TRBD2 for D (7 bases each). The V gene's germline CDR1 is LNHDA and CDR2 SQIVND (reference sequence). V was shortened by 1 base and J by 4 bases, with 14 bases between the two germline ends. This CDR3 is 16 amino acids long. The CDR3 is CASSIGGGGSYNEQFF. For the CDR3, the DNA is TGTGCCAGTAGTATAGGGGGAGGGGGCTCTTACAATGAGCAGTTCTTC.

The J gene is TRBJ2-1, the V gene TRBV7-8; 8 bases agree with TRBD2. The CDR3 has 16 amino acids. The J segment lost 2 bases and the V segment lost 3 bases, leaving 6 bases of the junction unmatched. Germline loops: CDR1 SGHVS, CDR2 FQNEAQ. CDR3: CASSFDSGGAYNEQFF. The DNA of the CDR3 is TGTGCCAGCAGCTTCGACTCGGGGGGGGCCTACAATGAGCAGTTCTTC.

The DNA of the CDR3 is TGTGCCAGCAGCTTGGCCCGGGGGGGAGACACAGATACGCAGTATTTT. Amino acids: CASSLARGGDTDTQYF. The rearrangement joins TRBV5-4 to TRBJ2-3, with 8 nucleotides matching TRBD2. J lost 2 bases, V lost 0 bases, and 5 bases had no gene match. The CDR3 is 16 amino acids. Germline CDR1 is SGHNT and CDR2 is YYREEE (reference sequence). Filled out from reference TRBV5-4 and TRBJ2-3, the complete variable domain reads ETGVTQSPTHLIKTRGQQVTLRCSSQSGHNTVSWYQQALGQGPQFIFQYYREEENGRGNFPPRFSGLQFPNYSSELNVNALELDDSALYLCASSLARGGDTDTQYFGPGTRLTVL.

The rearrangement uses TRBV2 and TRBJ1-1; D is unclear. Germline V gene data show CDR1 as SNHLY and CDR2 as FYNNEI. Trimming removed 4 bases at V and 1 base at J, with 7 bases between. This CDR3 spans 13 amino acids. The CDR3 region is CASSVAGNTEAFF. DNA of the CDR3: TGTGCCAGCAGTGTGGCGGGGAACACTGAAGCTTTCTTT.

V usage is TRBV28 and J usage is TRBJ1-2; TRBD1 is a possible D gene (6 bases). Between the trimmed V and J ends, which lost 8 bases and 7 bases, there was a span of 14 bases. There are 12 residues in the CDR3. Germline CDR1 reads MDHEN; CDR2 reads SYDVKM. Written as DNA, the CDR3 is TGTGCCAGCGGGATAAGGGGGGCTGGCTACACCTTC. Encoded protein: CASGIRGAGYTF.

This clone occurred once. The chain has TRBV6-1 and TRBJ2-5, with D uncertain. Germline-derived CDR1 and CDR2 are MNHNS and SASEGT. The CDR3 runs 15 residues. The V and J ends lost 1 base and 11 bases respectively, with 20 bases between them. CDR3 nucleotides: TGTGCCAGCAGTGAAGACGCGGATAGTACGTTAGAGCAGTACTTC. Its translation is CASSEDADSTLEQYF.

This chain links TRBV4-2 with TRBJ1-6, with D possibly being TRBD1 (6 bases). The CDR3 contains 15 residues. With 0 bases removed from V and 8 bases from J, the gap between germline ends came to 11 bases. In germline, CDR1 is LGHNA, CDR2 YNFKEQ. The chain's CDR3 is CASSQDGGTDSPLHF. CDR3 nucleotide sequence: TGTGCCAGCAGCCAAGATGGGGGCACGGATTCACCCCTCCACTTT.

This clone was seen just once. CDR3 sequence: CASSLYPASGGAGSDTQYF. The CDR3 nucleotides read TGCGCCAGCAGCCTTTATCCGGCTAGCGGGGGGGCCGGGTCAGATACGCAGTATTTT. The V gene is TRBV4-1, the J gene TRBJ2-3; 12 positions agree with TRBD2. This CDR3 contains 19 residues. V gave up 4 bases and J gave up 4 bases; unmatched junction bases: 15. CDR1 is MGHRA and CDR2 is YSYEKL in the germline V gene.

The chain has TRBV7-9 and TRBJ2-3; TRBD2 aligns across 9 bases. The ends lost 5 bases at V and 0 bases at J; junction bases unmatched: 3. The CDR3 length is 15 residues. Germline CDR1 and CDR2: SEHNR and FQNEAQ (reference sequence). The CDR3 protein is CASSPGTSSTDTQYF. CDR3 DNA: TGTGCCAGCAGCCCCGGGACTAGCAGCACAGATACGCAGTATTTT. Drawing the rest from reference TRBV7-9 and TRBJ2-3, the complete variable domain is DTGVSQNPRHKITKRGQNVTFRCDPISEHNRLYWYRQTLGQGPEFLTYFQNEAQLEKSRLLSDRFSAERPKGSFSTLEIQRTEQGDSAMYLCASSPGTSSTDTQYFGPGTRLTVL.

The chain joins TRBV5-1 to TRBJ1-4; a weak D match, TRBD1 (6 bases). CDR3 length: 14 amino acids. V was cut by 2 bases and J by 4 bases, with 9 bases left in between. Looked up from germline, CDR1 is SGHRS and CDR2 is YFSETQ. CDR3 nucleotides: TGCGCCAGCAGCTTACAGGGACTTAATGAAAAACTGTTTTTT. Encoded protein: CASSLQGLNEKLFF.

The chain uses TRBV19 and TRBJ1-1, with 8 bases matching TRBD1. J lost 0 bases, V lost 7 bases, and 4 bases had no gene match. The CDR3 runs 14 residues. Per germline, CDR1 LNHDA and CDR2 SQIVND (reference sequence). The CDR3 protein is CASNDRGLNTEAFF. CDR3 DNA sequence: TGTGCCAGTAACGACAGGGGCTTGAACACTGAAGCTTTCTTT.

V gene TRBV30 combines with J gene TRBJ1-5; D ambiguous. Germline V gives CDR1 GTSNPN, CDR2 SVGIG (reference sequence). There are 15 residues in the CDR3. Trimming shortened V by 0 bases and J by 0 bases, and 9 bases separated the two germline ends. The CDR3 region has the DNA TGTGCCTGGAGTGTAGGAGGGTCTAGCAATCAGCCCCAGCATTTT. It codes for CAWSVGGSSNQPQHF.

The chain carries TRBV6-5 and TRBJ1-4, with 8 positions matching TRBD1. This CDR3 has 15 amino acids. V lost 6 bases to trimming and J lost 0 bases; unmatched junction nucleotides: 3. Germline V lookup: CDR1 MNHEY, CDR2 SVGAGI. CDR3 sequence (DNA): TGTGCCAGCAGAGGACAGGGAGCAACTAATGAAAAACTGTTTTTT. It specifies CASRGQGATNEKLFF.

As regards this clone: The sample holds other DNA sequences that translate to the same CDR3. V gene TRBV29-1 combines with J gene TRBJ2-5, with D unresolved. Germline CDR1 reads SQVTM; CDR2 reads ANQGSEA. V lost 5 bases to trimming and J lost 4 bases, with 23 bases between them. The CDR3 extends over 16 amino acids. The chain's CDR3 is CSVSVAGAVRRETQYF. DNA for the CDR3: TGCAGCGTTTCCGTCGCAGGTGCGGTCAGGCGAGAGACCCAGTACTTC.

The J gene is TRBJ2-7, the V gene TRBV2; the D gene is possibly TRBD1 (5 bases). Trimming shortened V by 2 bases and J by 3 bases, and 11 bases separated the two germline ends. The CDR3 covers 14 residues. Germline CDR1 is SNHLY and CDR2 is FYNNEI. This CDR3 is CASSEWDRGYEQYF. The CDR3 nucleotides read TGTGCCAGCAGTGAATGGGATAGGGGCTACGAGCAGTACTTC.

V is TRBV18 and J is TRBJ1-1; a possible D gene is TRBD1 (5 bases). CDR1 is KGHSH and CDR2 is LQKENI in the germline V gene. This CDR3 has 14 residues. V gave up 3 bases and J gave up 7 bases, with 15 bases separating them. Here the CDR3 DNA reads TGTGCCAGCTCACCTTTGGGGGGGGTCCTTGAAGCTTTCTTT. Translated, it gives CASSPLGGVLEAFF.

This rearrangement joins TRBV28 to TRBJ1-2, with 8 bases lining up with TRBD1. Germline V CDR1 and CDR2: MDHEN, SYDVKM. The J segment lost 2 bases and the V segment lost 5 bases, leaving 7 bases of the junction unmatched. The CDR3 has 15 amino acids. CDR3 DNA sequence: TGTGCCAGCAGTCGACCGGGACAGGACAACTATGGCTACACCTTC. Its translation is CASSRPGQDNYGYTF.

J is TRBJ2-7 and V is TRBV19; D not certain. Germline values: CDR1 LNHDA, CDR2 SQIVND (reference sequence). This CDR3 is 15 amino acids long. Trimming removed 3 bases at V and 2 bases at J, with 14 bases between. CDR3 protein: CASSIGIGITYEQYF. CDR3 DNA sequence: TGTGCCAGTAGTATTGGGATAGGGATAACCTACGAGCAGTACTTC.

The rearrangement uses TRBV5-4 and TRBJ1-1; 7 bases fit TRBD1. The CDR3 runs to 14 residues. Trimming removed 4 bases from V and 0 bases from J; junction bases left unmatched: 3. The germline gives CDR1 SGHNT, CDR2 YYREEE (reference sequence). CDR3 protein: CASSPGQMNTEAFF. The CDR3 DNA follows: TGTGCCAGCAGCCCGGGACAGATGAACACTGAAGCTTTCTTT.

The chain couples TRBV7-7 to TRBJ2-3, with 9 bases identical to TRBD1. The V segment lost 3 bases and the J segment 2 bases; nucleotides outside the gene matches: 6. The V gene's germline CDR1 is SSHAT and CDR2 FNYEAQ (reference sequence). CDR3 size: 16 residues. CDR3 sequence: CASSLGRDRATDTQYF. CDR3 nucleotide sequence: TGTGCCAGCAGCTTGGGCCGGGACAGGGCCACAGATACGCAGTATTTT.

V usage is TRBV30 and J usage is TRBJ1-2; D not certain. The CDR3 spans 12 residues. In germline, CDR1 is GTSNPN, CDR2 SVGIG (reference sequence). Trimming pared 4 bases from V and 5 bases from J, leaving 11 bases between. CDR3 DNA: TGTGCCTGGAACAACTGGGAGTATGGCTACACCTTC. It is translated as CAWNNWEYGYTF.

The chain is built from TRBV7-6 and TRBJ2-3; 10 bases match TRBD2. With V trimmed by 2 bases and J by 2 bases, 1 base remained unmatched. Germline CDR1 SGHVS, CDR2 FNYEAQ. The CDR3 runs to 15 residues. The CDR3 coding sequence is TGTGCCAGCAGCTTAACTAGCGGGGACACAGATACGCAGTATTTT. It yields the protein CASSLTSGDTDTQYF.

A word on this clone: The junction and the germline gene differ at one end; a read error may be behind it. This chain connects TRBV5-1 to TRBJ2-3, with D tentatively TRBD1 (5 bases). This CDR3 is built from 14 residues. Per germline, CDR1 SGHRS and CDR2 YFSETQ. For the CDR3, the DNA is TGCGCCAGCAGCTTTTCTGACAGCACAGATGCGCAGTATTTT. As protein: CASSFSDSTDAQYF.

This chain uses TRBV4-2 with TRBJ2-5, with 10 bases identical to TRBD2. The V segment lost 0 bases and the J segment 4 bases; nucleotides outside the gene matches: 5. The CDR3 runs to 16 residues. Germline CDR1 reads LGHNA; CDR2 reads YNFKEQ. The DNA for the CDR3 is TGTGCCAGCAGCCAAGATGTAGCTAGCGGGGGAGAGACCCAGTACTTC. This translates into CASSQDVASGGETQYF.

V and J are TRBV6-4 and TRBJ2-1; 16 nucleotides line up with TRBD2. V shed 2 bases, J shed 0 bases, and the junction held 1 base outside the gene matches. In germline, CDR1 is MRHNA, CDR2 SNTAGT. This CDR3 has 18 amino acids. This CDR3 is CASSDGTSGGGSYNEQFF. CDR3 bases: TGTGCCAGCAGTGACGGGACTAGCGGGGGGGGCTCCTACAATGAGCAGTTCTTC.

V and J are TRBV29-1 and TRBJ2-3; TRBD1 or TRBD2 may be the D gene (5 bases each). From germline, CDR1 is SQVTM and CDR2 ANQGSEA. V was pared by 5 bases and J by 2 bases, with 17 bases between. This CDR3 spans 15 amino acids. CDR3 sequence: CSVPDPNGATDTQYF. The CDR3 region has the DNA TGCAGCGTTCCGGACCCGAACGGGGCCACAGATACGCAGTATTTT.

The rearrangement uses TRBV11-2 and TRBJ2-1; 7 bases line up with TRBD1. This CDR3 is 18 amino acids long. Per the germline V gene, CDR1 is SGHAT and CDR2 is FQNNGV. V lost 1 base and J lost 4; bases outside the gene matches: 13. This CDR3 is CASSLGPHRDRAYNEQFF. The CDR3 coding sequence is TGTGCCAGCAGCTTAGGTCCCCACCGGGACAGAGCTTACAATGAGCAGTTCTTC.

The chain joins TRBV6-1 to TRBJ1-6; D unresolved. The CDR3 has 15 residues. V was cut by 1 base and J by 7 bases, with 11 bases left in between. Per the germline V gene, CDR1 is MNHNS and CDR2 is SASEGT. The DNA for the CDR3 is TGTGCCAGCAGTGAAGGATTTCAATTCAATTCACCCCTCCACTTT. Residues: CASSEGFQFNSPLHF.

V and J are TRBV7-2 and TRBJ2-3; the D call may be TRBD1 or TRBD2 (5 bases each). Germline CDR1 is SGHTA and CDR2 is FQGNSA. V lost 4 bases and J 0 bases, leaving 14 bases between the germline ends. CDR3 length: 16 amino acids. This chain's CDR3 is CASSSTPGLSTDTQYF. DNA of the CDR3: TGTGCCAGCAGCTCTACACCGGGGCTAAGCACAGATACGCAGTATTTT.

V is TRBV5-1 and J is TRBJ2-2, with TRBD2 matching over 8 bases. The CDR3 has 18 residues. The V and J ends lost 0 bases and 5 bases, in that order; junction bases with no gene match: 12. Per the germline V gene, CDR1 is SGHRS and CDR2 is YFSETQ. CDR3 amino acids: CASSLEGLTSGRTGELFF. DNA for the CDR3: TGCGCCAGCAGCTTGGAGGGTTTGACCAGCGGGAGAACCGGGGAGCTGTTTTTT.